The subject of this entry is one TCR beta chain. The sample is drawn from a study of response to subunit inactivated influenza vaccine. TCRdb re-analysed the RT-PCR reads in MiXCR, keeping a single row per CDR3 protein. The data hold a few hundred thousand distinct CDR3 sequences, with approximately 7.2% observed a single time. Per the germline V gene, CDR1 is MNHEY and CDR2 is SVGAGI. V lost 3 bases and J lost 9, with 18 bases in between. The CDR3 is 15 residues long. V usage is TRBV6-5 and J usage is TRBJ2-1, with D maybe TRBD2 (6 bases). This clonotype was obtained from a man between 45 and 75 years old who received an inactivated influenza vaccine. Here the sequenced sample was PBMCs from blood, taken less than 30 months after vaccination. The CDR3 loop reads CASSYAGFQFSEQFF. The CDR3 DNA reads as TGTGCCAGCAGTTATGCGGGGTTTCAATTTAGTGAGCAGTTCTTC.